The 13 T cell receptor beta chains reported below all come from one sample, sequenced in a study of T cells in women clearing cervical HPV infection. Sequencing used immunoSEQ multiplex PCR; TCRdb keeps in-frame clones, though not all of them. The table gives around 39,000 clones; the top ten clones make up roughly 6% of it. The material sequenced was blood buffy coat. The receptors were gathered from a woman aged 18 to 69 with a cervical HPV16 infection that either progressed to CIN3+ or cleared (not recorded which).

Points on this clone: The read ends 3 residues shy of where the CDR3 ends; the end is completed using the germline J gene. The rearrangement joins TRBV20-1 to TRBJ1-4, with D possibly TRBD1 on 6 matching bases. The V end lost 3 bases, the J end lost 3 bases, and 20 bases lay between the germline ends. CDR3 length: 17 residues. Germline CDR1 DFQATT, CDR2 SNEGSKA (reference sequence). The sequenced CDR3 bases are TGCAGTGCTAGGGACGCGGGGGCGACTGGTGCTAATGAAAAA. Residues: CSARDAGATGANEK. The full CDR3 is CSARDAGATGANEKLFF.

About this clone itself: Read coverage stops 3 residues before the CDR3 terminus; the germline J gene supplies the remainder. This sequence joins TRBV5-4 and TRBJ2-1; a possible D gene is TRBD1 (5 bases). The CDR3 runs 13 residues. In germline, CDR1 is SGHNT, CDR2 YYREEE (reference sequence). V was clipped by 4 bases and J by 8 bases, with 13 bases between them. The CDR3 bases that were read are TGTGCCAGCAGCCGAAATTGGGGCGATGAG. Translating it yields CASSRNWGDE. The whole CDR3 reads CASSRNWGDEQFF.

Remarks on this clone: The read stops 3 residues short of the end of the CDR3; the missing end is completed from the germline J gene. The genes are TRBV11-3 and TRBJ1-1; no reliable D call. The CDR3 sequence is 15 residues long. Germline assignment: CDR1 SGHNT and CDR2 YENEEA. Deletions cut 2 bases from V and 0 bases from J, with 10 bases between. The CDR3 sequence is CASSLRSQMNTEAFF. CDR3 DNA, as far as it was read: TGTGCCAGCAGCTTAAGGTCCCAGATGAACACTGAA.

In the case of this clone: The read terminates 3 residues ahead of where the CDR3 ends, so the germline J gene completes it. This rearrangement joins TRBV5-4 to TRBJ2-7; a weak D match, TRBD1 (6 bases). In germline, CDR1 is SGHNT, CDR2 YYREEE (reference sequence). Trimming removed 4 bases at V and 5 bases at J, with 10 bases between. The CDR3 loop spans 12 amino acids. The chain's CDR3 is CASSVGQNEQYF. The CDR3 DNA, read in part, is TGTGCCAGCAGCGTAGGACAGAACGAG.

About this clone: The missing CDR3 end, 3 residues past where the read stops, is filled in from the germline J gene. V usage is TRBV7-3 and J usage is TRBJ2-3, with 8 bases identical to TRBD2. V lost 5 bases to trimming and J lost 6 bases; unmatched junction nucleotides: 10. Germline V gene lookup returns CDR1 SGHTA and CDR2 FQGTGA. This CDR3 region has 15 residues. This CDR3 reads CASSNTGGTSDTQYF. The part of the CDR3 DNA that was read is TGTGCCAGCAGCAACACGGGCGGGACTAGTGATACG.

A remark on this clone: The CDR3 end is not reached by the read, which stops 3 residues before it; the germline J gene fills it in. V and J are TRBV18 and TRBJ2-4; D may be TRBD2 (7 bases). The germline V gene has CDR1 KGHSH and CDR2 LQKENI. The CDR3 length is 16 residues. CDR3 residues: CASSLLHGGDNYGQYF. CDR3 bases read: TGTGCCAGCTCCCTTCTACATGGGGGGGACAACTATGGT.

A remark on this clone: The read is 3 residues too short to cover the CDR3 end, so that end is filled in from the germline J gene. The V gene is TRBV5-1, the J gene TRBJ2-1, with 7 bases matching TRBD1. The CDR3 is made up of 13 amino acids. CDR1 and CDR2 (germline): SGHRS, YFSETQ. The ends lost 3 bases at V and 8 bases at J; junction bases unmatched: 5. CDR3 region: CASSYETGDEQFF. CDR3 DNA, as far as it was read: TGCGCCAGCAGCTATGAAACAGGGGATGAG.

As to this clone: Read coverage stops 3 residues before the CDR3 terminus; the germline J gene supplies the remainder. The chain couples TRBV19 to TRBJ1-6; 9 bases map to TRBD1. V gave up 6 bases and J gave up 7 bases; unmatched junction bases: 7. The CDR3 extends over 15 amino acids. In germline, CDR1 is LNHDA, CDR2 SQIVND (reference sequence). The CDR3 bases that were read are TGTGCCAGTAGGGAGACAGGGGGTACGAATTCACCC. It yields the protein CASRETGGTNSP. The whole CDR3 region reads CASRETGGTNSPLHF. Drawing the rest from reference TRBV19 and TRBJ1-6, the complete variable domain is DGGITQSPKYLFRKEGQNVTLSCEQNLNHDAMYWYRQDPGQGLRLIYYSQIVNDFQKGDIAEGYSVSREKKESFPLTVTSAQKNPTAFYLCASRETGGTNSPLHFGNGTRLTVT.

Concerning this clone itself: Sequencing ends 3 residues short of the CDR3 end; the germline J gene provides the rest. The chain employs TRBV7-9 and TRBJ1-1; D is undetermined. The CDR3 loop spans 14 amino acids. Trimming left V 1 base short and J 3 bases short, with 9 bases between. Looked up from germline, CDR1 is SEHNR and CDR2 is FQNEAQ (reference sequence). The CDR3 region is CASSLVAGDTEAFF. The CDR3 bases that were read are TGTGCCAGCAGCTTAGTGGCAGGAGACACTGAA.

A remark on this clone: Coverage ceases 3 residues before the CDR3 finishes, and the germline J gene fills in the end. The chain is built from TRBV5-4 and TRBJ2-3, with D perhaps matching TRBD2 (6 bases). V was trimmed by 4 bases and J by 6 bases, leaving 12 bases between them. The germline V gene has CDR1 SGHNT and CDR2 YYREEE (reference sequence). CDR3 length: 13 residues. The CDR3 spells CASSPYGGDTQYF. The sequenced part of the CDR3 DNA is TGTGCCAGCAGCCCGTATGGGGGGGATACG.

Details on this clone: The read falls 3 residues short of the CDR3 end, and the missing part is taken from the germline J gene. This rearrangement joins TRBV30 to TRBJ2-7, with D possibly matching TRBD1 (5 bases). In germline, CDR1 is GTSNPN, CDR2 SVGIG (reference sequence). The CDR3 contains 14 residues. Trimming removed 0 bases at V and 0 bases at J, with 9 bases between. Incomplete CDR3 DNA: TGTGCCTGGAGTGTAGGGGATAGCTCCTACGAG. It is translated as CAWSVGDSSYE. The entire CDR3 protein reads CAWSVGDSSYEQYF.

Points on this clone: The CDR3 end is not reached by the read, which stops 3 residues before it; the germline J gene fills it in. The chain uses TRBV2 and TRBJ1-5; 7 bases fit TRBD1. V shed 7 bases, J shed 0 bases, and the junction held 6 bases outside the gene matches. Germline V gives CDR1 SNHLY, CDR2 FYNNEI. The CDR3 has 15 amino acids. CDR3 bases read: TGTGCCAGCACCCGGGACAGCGATAGCAATCAGCCC. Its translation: CASTRDSDSNQP. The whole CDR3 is CASTRDSDSNQPQHF.

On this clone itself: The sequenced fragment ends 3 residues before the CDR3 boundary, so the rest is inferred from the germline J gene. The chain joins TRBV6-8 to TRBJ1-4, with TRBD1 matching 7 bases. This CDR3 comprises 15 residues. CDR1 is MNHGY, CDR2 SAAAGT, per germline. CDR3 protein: CARVDRSSYNSPLFF. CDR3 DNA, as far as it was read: TGTGCCAGAGTGGACAGGAGCTCCTATAATTCACCA.